This T cell receptor beta chain was observed in a study of shared clonotypes between healthy human individuals. The study, taken as a whole, reports: Limitation of the genetic and exposure-history diversity represented came from the few donors.

Naive CD8 cells were CD45RO-negative, positively selected for CCR7, excluding terminally differentiated effector memory CD45RA+ cells. All donors were Caucasian adults living in Nashville, Tennessee. Libraries were prepared by immunoSEQ multiplex PCR; TCRdb keeps only in-frame clonotypes and omits some of them. Among millions of clones listed, approximately 94% were seen once. The table lists this clone with a count of one. What it recognizes is unknown. The source is a man younger than 30 in good health. Some clones in this sample may be carry-over from other donors' samples. The sequenced material came from naive CD8+ T cells from PBMCs.

DNA for the CDR3: TGTGCCAGCAGCGCGGGACGGCGAGGCTACACCTTC. It specifies CASSAGRRGYTF. J is TRBJ1-2 and V is TRBV5-6; D might be TRBD1 (5 bases). Trimming pared 4 bases from V and 8 bases from J, leaving 12 bases between. The V gene's germline CDR1 is SGHDT and CDR2 YYEEEE. There are 12 residues in the CDR3.